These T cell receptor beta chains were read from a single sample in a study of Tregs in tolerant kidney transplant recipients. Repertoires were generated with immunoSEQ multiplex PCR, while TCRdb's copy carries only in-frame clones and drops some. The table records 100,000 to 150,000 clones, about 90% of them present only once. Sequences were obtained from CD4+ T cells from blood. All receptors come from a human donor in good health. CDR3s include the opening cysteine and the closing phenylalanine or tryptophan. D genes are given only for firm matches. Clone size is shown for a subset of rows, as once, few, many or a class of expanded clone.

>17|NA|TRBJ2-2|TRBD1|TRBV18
TGTGCCAGCTCACCACAAGGCAGGGGGTCGGGCACCGGGGAGCTGTTTTTT
CASSPQGRGSGTGELFF
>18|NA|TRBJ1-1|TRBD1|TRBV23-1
TGCGCCAGCAGCTCCGGGACAGGGGCTCGACGGGGGAACACTGAAGCTTTCTTT
CASSSGTGARRGNTEAFF
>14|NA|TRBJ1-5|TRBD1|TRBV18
TGTGCCAGCTCACTGGGACAGCGGGAACAGCCCCAGCATTTT
CASSLGQREQPQHF
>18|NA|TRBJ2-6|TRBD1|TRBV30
TGTGCCTGGACCCGGGCCCGGACAGGATTCTCTGGGGCCAACGTCCTGACTTTC
CAWTRARTGFSGANVLTF
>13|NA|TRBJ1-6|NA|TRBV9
TGTGCCAGCAGTGACAGTGAAGCTTCACCCCTCCACTTT
CASSDSEASPLHF
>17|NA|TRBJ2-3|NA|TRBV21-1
TGTGCCAGCAGCCCACAAGCCCTAGCGGGAGACACAGATACGCAGTATTTT
CASSPQALAGDTDTQYF
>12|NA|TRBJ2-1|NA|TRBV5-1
TGCGCCAGCAGCTTGGAAGGGGGTGAGCAGTTCTTC
CASSLEGGEQFF
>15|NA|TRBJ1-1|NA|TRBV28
TGTGCCAGCAGTTTATGGACACCGGGGAACACTGAAGCTTTCTTT
CASSLWTPGNTEAFF
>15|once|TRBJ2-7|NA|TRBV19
TGTGCCAGTAGTATAGGGTCACAGGGTTACTACGAGCAGTACTTC
CASSIGSQGYYEQYF
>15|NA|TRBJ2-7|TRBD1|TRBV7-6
TGTGCCAGCAGCTTGACAGGGGGAAAGACCTACGAGCAGTACTTC
CASSLTGGKTYEQYF
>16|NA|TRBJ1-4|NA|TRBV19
TGTGCCAGTAGTATCCCACAGGGCGGCAAAAATGAAAAACTGTTTTTT
CASSIPQGGKNEKLFF
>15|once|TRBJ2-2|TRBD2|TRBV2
TGTGCCAGCAGCCGACTAGCGGGTATCACCGGGGAGCTGTTTTTT
CASSRLAGITGELFF
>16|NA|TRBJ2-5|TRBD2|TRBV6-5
TGTGCCAGCAGTTACCCGACTAGCGGGAGAGGGGAGACCCAGTACTTC
CASSYPTSGRGETQYF
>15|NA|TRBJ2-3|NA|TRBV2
TGTGCCAGCAGTGAATTTTGGGGAAGGACAGATACGCAGTATTTT
CASSEFWGRTDTQYF
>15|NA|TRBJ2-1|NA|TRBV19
TGTGCCAGTACCTCCGGGCGCAGATACTACAATGAGCAGTTCTTC
CASTSGRRYYNEQFF
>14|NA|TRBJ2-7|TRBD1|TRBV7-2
TGTGCCAGCAGCTTAGCCAGGGGGTACTACGAGCAGTACTTC
CASSLARGYYEQYF
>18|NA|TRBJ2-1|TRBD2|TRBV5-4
TGTGCCAGCAGTCGGGGGACACAGACTAGCGGGTGGTACAATGAGCAGTTCTTC
CASSRGTQTSGWYNEQFF
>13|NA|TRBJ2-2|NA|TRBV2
TGTGCCAGCAGTGCCGAGAACACCGGGGAGCTGTTTTTT
CASSAENTGELFF
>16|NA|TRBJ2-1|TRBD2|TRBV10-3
TGTGCCATCAGTGAAAGGACTAGCGGAGGTTACAATGAGCAGTTCTTC
CAISERTSGGYNEQFF
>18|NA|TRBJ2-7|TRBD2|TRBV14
TGTGCCAGCAGCCAAGGCTTAGGGCTAGCGGGTGTTTCCTACGAGCAGTACTTC
CASSQGLGLAGVSYEQYF
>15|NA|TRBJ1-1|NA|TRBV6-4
TGTGCCAGCAGTAAGGGGGGCAACCCAACCACTGAAGCTTTCTTT
CASSKGGNPTTEAFF
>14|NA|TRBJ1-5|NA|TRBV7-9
TGTGCCAGCAGCCTCGGACGAAACAATCAGCCCCAGCATTTT
CASSLGRNNQPQHF
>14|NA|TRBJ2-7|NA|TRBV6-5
TGTGCCAGCAGTTATAGCAGTTCTGCCTACGAGCAGTACTTC
CASSYSSSAYEQYF
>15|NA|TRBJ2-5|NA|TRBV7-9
TGTGCCAGCAGCTTAGTTGGGCAAGCGCAAGAGACCCAGTACTTC
CASSLVGQAQETQYF
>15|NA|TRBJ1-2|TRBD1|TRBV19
TGTGCCAGTAACCGACAGGGTTCGGCAAACTATGGCTACACCTTC
CASNRQGSANYGYTF
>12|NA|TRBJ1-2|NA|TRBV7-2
TGTGCCAGCAGCGCGACAGGACATGGCTACACCTTC
CASSATGHGYTF
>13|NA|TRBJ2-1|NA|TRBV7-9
TGTGCCAGCAGCCTCTATCAGGTATCAGAGCAGTTCTTC
CASSLYQVSEQFF
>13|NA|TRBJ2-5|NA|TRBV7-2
TGTGCCAGCAGCTATCAGGGGGGAGAGACCCAGTACTTC
CASSYQGGETQYF